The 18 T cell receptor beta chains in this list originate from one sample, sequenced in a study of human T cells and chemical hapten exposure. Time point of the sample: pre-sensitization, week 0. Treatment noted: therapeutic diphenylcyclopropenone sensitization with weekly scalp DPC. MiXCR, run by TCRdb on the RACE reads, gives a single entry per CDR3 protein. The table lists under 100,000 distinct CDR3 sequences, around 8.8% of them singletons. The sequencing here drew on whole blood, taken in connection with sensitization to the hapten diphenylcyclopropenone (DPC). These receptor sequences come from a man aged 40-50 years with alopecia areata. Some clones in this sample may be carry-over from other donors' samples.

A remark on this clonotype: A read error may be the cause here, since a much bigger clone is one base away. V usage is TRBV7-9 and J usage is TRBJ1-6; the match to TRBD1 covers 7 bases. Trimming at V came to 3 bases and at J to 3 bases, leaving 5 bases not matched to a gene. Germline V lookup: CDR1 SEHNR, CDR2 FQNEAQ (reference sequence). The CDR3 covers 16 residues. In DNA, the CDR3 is TGTGCCAGCAGCTTGGGACAGAGCTACTATAATTCACCCCTCCACTTT. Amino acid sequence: CASSLGQSYYNSPLHF.

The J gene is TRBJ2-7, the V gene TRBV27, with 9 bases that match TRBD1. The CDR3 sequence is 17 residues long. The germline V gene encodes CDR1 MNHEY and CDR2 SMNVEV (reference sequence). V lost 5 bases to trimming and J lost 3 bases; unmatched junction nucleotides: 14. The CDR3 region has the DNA TGTGCCAGCAGTGTGAGGGATGTGGACAGGGGTCTCTACGAGCAGTACGTC. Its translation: CASSVRDVDRGLYEQYV.

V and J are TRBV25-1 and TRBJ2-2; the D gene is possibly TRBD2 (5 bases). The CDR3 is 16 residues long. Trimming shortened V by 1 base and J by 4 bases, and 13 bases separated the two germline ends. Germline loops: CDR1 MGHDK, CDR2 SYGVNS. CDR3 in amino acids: CASSESGDYITGELFF. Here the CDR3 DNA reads TGTGCCAGCAGTGAATCGGGTGACTACATCACCGGGGAGCTGTTTTTT.

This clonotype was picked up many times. The CDR3 coding sequence is TGTGCCTGGAGAAACAGGGTTTGGACTGAAGCTTTCTTT. It codes for CAWRNRVWTEAFF. J is TRBJ1-1 and V is TRBV30, with D possibly being TRBD1 (6 bases). Germline V gives CDR1 GTSNPN, CDR2 SVGIG (reference sequence). V lost 3 bases and J 5 bases, leaving 13 bases between the germline ends. The CDR3 runs 13 residues. Complete variable domain (other parts from reference TRBV30 and TRBJ1-1): SQTIHQWPATLVQPVGSPLSLECTVEGTSNPNLYWYRQAAGRGLQLLFYSVGIGQISSEVPQNLSASRPQDRQFILSSKKLLLSDSGFYLCAWRNRVWTEAFFGQGTRLTVV.

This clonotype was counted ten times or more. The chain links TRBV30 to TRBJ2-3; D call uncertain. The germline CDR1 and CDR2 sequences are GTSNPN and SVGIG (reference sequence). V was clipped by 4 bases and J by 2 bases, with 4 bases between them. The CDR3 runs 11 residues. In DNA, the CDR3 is TGTGCCTGGAAAAACACAGATACGCAGTATTTT. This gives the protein CAWKNTDTQYF.

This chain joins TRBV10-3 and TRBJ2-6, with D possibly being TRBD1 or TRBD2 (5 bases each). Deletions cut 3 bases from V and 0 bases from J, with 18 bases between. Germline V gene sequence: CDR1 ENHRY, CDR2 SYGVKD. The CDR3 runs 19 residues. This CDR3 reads CAISENTGGPSSGANVLTF. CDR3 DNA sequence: TGTGCCATCAGTGAAAATACTGGGGGTCCCAGCTCTGGGGCCAACGTCCTGACTTTC.

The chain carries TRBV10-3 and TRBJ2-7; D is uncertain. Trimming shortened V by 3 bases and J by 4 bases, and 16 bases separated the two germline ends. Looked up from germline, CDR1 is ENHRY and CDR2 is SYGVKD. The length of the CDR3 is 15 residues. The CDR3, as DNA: TGTGCCATCAGTGATACCCCGAACCGGCCTTACGAGCAGTACGTC. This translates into CAISDTPNRPYEQYV.

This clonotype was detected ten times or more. CDR3 amino acids: CASSRWRGSNQPQHF. DNA of the CDR3: TGTGCCAGCAGCCGCTGGCGGGGAAGCAATCAGCCCCAGCATTTT. V gene TRBV6-5 combines with J gene TRBJ1-5; no clear D. The CDR3 consists of 15 residues. CDR1 and CDR2 from the germline V gene are MNHEY and SVGAGI. Trimming cost V 6 bases and J 1 base, with 13 bases left between them.

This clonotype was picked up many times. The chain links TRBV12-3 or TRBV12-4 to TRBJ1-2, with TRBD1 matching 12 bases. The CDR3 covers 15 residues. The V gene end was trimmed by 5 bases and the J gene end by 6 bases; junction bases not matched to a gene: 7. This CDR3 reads CASSPGTGGLDGYTF. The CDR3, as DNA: TGTGCCAGCAGTCCAGGGACAGGGGGCTTGGATGGCTACACCTTC.

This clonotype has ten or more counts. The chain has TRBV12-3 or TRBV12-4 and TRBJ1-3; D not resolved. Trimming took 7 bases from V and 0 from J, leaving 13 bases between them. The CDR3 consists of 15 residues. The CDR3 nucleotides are TGTGCCAGCACGGGGTTGGCCCCCTCTGGAAACACCATATATTTT. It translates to CASTGLAPSGNTIYF.

The CDR3 region is CASTRQGGGETQYF. Written as DNA, the CDR3 is TGTGCCAGCACCCGACAAGGGGGTGGAGAGACCCAGTACTTC. The gene calls are TRBV5-5 and TRBJ2-5, with D maybe TRBD1 (6 bases). The germline V and J ends were trimmed by 6 bases and 4 bases, with 16 bases remaining between them. The CDR3 has 14 amino acids. From germline, CDR1 is SGHKS and CDR2 YYEKEE (reference sequence).

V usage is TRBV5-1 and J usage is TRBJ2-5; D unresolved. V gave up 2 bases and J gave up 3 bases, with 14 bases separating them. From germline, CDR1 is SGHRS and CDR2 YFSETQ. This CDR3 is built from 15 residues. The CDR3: CASSFNNPEEETQYF. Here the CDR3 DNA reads TGCGCCAGCAGCTTCAACAACCCCGAGGAAGAGACCCAGTACTTC. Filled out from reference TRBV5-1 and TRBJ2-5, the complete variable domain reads KAGVTQTPRYLIKTRGQQVTLSCSPISGHRSVSWYQQTPGQGLQFLFEYFSETQRNKGNFPGRFSGRQFSNSRSEMNVSTLELGDSALYLCASSFNNPEEETQYFGPGTRLLVL.

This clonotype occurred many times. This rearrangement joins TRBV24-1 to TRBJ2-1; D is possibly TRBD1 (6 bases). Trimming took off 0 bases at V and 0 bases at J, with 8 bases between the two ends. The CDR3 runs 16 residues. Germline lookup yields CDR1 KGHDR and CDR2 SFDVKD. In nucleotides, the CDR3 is TGTGCCACCAGTGATTTGGCGGACAGCTCCTACAATGAGCAGTTCTTC. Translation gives CATSDLADSSYNEQFF.

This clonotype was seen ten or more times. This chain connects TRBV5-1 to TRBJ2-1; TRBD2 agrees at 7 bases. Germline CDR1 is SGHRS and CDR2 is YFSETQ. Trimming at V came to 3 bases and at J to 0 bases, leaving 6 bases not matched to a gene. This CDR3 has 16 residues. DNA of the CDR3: TGCGCCAGCAGCTCCCGACTAGCTGTCTCCTACAATGAGCAGTTCTTC. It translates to CASSSRLAVSYNEQFF.

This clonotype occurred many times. The CDR3 sequence: CASSLGVMGNTEAFF. In nucleotides, the CDR3 is TGTGCCAGCAGCTTGGGAGTCATGGGGAACACTGAAGCTTTCTTT. This chain links TRBV5-5 with TRBJ1-1; D is uncertain. The V end was cut by 0 bases, the J end by 1 base, with 10 bases between. This CDR3 contains 15 residues. Germline V gene lookup returns CDR1 SGHKS and CDR2 YYEKEE (reference sequence).

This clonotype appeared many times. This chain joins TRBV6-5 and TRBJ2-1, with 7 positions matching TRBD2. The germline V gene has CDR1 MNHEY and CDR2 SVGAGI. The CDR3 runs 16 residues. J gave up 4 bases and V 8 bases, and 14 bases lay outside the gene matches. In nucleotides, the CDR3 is TGTGCCAGCCCCTTCGGGGGACTACCTCCTTACAATGAGCAGTTCTTC. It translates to CASPFGGLPPYNEQFF.

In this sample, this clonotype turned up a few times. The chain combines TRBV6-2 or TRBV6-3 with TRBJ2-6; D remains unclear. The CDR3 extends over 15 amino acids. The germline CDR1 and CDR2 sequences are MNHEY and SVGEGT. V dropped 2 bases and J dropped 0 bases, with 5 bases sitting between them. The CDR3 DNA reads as TGTGCCAGCAGTTACGTGATCTCTGGGGCCAACGTCCTGACTTTC. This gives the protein CASSYVISGANVLTF.

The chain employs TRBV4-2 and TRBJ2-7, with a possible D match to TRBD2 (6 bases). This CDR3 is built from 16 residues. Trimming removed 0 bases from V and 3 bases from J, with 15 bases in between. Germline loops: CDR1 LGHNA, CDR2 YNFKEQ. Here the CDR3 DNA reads TGTGCCAGCAGCCAAGATATGGGACTCCGGGACTACGAGCAGTACTTC. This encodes CASSQDMGLRDYEQYF.